The rows below give T cell receptor beta chains drawn from one sample of a study of monozygotic twins with inflammatory bowel disease. After re-calling the 5' RACE reads, TCRdb lists one entry per CDR3 protein, DNA absent. This repertoire includes some 440,000 distinct CDR3 sequences. The sample was blood. These receptors came from a human donor with ulcerative colitis or Crohn's disease, or a healthy co-twin of an affected twin (not recorded which). Each CDR3 is given with its conserved first and last residue. Fields, in order: V gene, J gene, CDR3 protein.

>TRBV20-1|TRBJ1-1
CSAPGHTSTEAFF
>TRBV5-6|TRBJ2-5
CASSSTLPTAALAGQETQYF
>TRBV7-2|TRBJ2-5
CASSGGTPGETQYF
>TRBV2|TRBJ2-1
CASHAWTGGYNEQFF
>TRBV29-1|TRBJ1-1
CSVPGQGVSEAFF
>TRBV30|TRBJ2-7
CAWSDGRVHEQYF
>TRBV5-1|TRBJ2-7
CASSPEGVSSYEQYF
>TRBV18|TRBJ1-1
CASSPRGLSDTEAFF
>TRBV4-2|TRBJ1-2
CASSRDPETPVQGYTF
>TRBV12-3/TRBV12-4|TRBJ2-5
CASSWGRTSGLETQYF
>TRBV11-2|TRBJ2-2
CASSFRLAGDTNTGELFF
>TRBV12-3/TRBV12-4|TRBJ1-2
CASSQTPNYGYTF
>TRBV20-1|TRBJ2-1
CSAQRRGALNNEQFF
>TRBV24-1|TRBJ1-5
CATSDYKGNQPQHF
>TRBV6-5|TRBJ1-2
CASSYSGRGGYGYTF
>TRBV6-1|TRBJ1-2
CASRKGQDVYGYTF
>TRBV28|TRBJ2-3
CASSTKAGATDTQYF
>TRBV20-1|TRBJ1-1
CSAERQGTAEAFF
>TRBV5-4|TRBJ1-4
CASSSQGYNEKLFF
>TRBV12-3/TRBV12-4|TRBJ1-1
CASSHDRGLSSEAFF
>TRBV5-1|TRBJ2-7
CASSLEFLDEQYF
>TRBV7-3|TRBJ2-3
CASSLYTTDTQYF
>TRBV7-2|TRBJ1-1
CASSLNTGTEAFF
>TRBV12-3/TRBV12-4|TRBJ1-5
CASSFGTSVAGNQPQHF
>TRBV7-9|TRBJ1-2
CASSLLQGLNYGYTF
>TRBV7-2|TRBJ2-1
CASSLPGSSYNEQFF
>TRBV20-1|TRBJ2-3
CSASGTGATDTQYF
>TRBV9|TRBJ1-6
CASSGGTLGSPLHF
>TRBV25-1|TRBJ2-3
CASSAGGLAASTDTQYF
>TRBV7-2|TRBJ1-1
CASSLRGREAFF
>TRBV7-8|TRBJ2-1
CASSPSAGTSGGLAYNEQFF
>TRBV12-3/TRBV12-4|TRBJ2-1
CASDLSGPSYNEQFF
>TRBV5-4|TRBJ2-1
CASSFGPQGEQFF
>TRBV7-3|TRBJ2-2
CASSLETDSVTGELFF
>TRBV9|TRBJ2-1
CASSPGTSGHLKFF
>TRBV7-2|TRBJ2-7
CASSLLPLPSYEQYF
>TRBV18|TRBJ2-1
CASSPPGQSGEQFF
>TRBV5-1|TRBJ2-1
CASSIGQGWDEQFF
>TRBV20-1|TRBJ1-6
CSARDWDLSSYNSPLHF
>TRBV30|TRBJ2-1
CAWSSARANEQFF